A single sample gave rise to the 21 T cell receptor beta chains below, sequenced in a study of cytomegalovirus exposure and HLA in healthy donors. The PCR ran on 60 Vbeta and 13 Jbeta primers. TCRdb keeps only in-frame clones here, not all; method: immunoSEQ multiplex PCR. The table has about 150,000 clones, approximately 78% seen once; the top ten hold 3.5% to 5.5%. The sample was PBMCs. The receptors originated from a woman aged 40 to 55 in good health and CMV-seropositive.

This rearrangement joins TRBV11-1 to TRBJ2-6; 7 bases line up with TRBD1. CDR3 length: 18 amino acids. CDR1 and CDR2 from the germline V gene are SGHAT and FQDESV (reference sequence). Trimming removed 2 bases from V and 0 bases from J; junction bases left unmatched: 7. Here the CDR3 DNA reads TGTGCCAGCAGCTTAAAGGGACAGTCGGTCTCTGGGGCCAACGTCCTGACTTTC. This sequence encodes CASSLKGQSVSGANVLTF.

V is TRBV19 and J is TRBJ2-7, with TRBD1 matching 7 bases. CDR1 and CDR2 from the germline V gene are LNHDA and SQIVND (reference sequence). J was trimmed by 3 bases and V by 4 bases; bases with no gene match: 9. This CDR3 is 15 amino acids long. In nucleotides, the CDR3 is TGTGCCAGTAGTACGAACAGGGGTCAAGACTACGAGCAGTACTTC. It codes for CASSTNRGQDYEQYF.

J is TRBJ2-3 and V is TRBV11-2; a possible D gene is TRBD1 (6 bases). Germline values: CDR1 SGHAT, CDR2 FQNNGV. Trimming removed 0 bases at V and 2 bases at J, with 15 bases between. The CDR3 extends over 17 amino acids. The CDR3 is CASSLEGQMGFTDTQYF. The CDR3 DNA is TGTGCCAGCAGCTTAGAGGGACAAATGGGTTTCACAGATACGCAGTATTTT.

Comments on this clone: Other DNA sequences in this sample translate to the same CDR3. The V gene is TRBV19, the J gene TRBJ1-3; 7 nucleotides align to TRBD1. The V and J ends lost 1 base and 7 bases, in that order; junction bases with no gene match: 4. CDR1 LNHDA and CDR2 SQIVND come from the germline V gene (reference sequence). This CDR3 contains 14 residues. CDR3 in amino acids: CASSIGRRGNTIYF. The DNA for the CDR3 is TGTGCCAGTAGTATAGGGCGCAGGGGGAACACCATATATTTT.

V gene TRBV29-1 combines with J gene TRBJ2-7; D is ambiguous. The CDR3 consists of 15 residues. V was pared by 4 bases and J by 0 bases, with 16 bases between. Looked up from germline, CDR1 is SQVTM and CDR2 is ANQGSEA. The CDR3: CSVGPPASHSYEQYF. Here the CDR3 DNA reads TGCAGCGTTGGCCCCCCCGCCTCACACTCCTACGAGCAGTACTTC.

This clone was seen once. At one boundary the junction diverges from the germline segment, which might be a read error. CDR3 sequence reads: CASSLERGGIDTQYF. DNA of the CDR3: TGTGCCAGCAGCCTAGAGCGGGGGGGCATAGATACGCAGTATTTT. The chain has TRBV11-2 and TRBJ2-3; the match to TRBD2 covers 10 bases. Germline CDR1 SGHAT, CDR2 FQNNGV. This CDR3 is 15 amino acids long.

The rearrangement links TRBV15 to TRBJ1-4; D perhaps matches TRBD1 (5 bases). Germline V CDR1 and CDR2: LNHNV, YYDKDF (reference sequence). This CDR3 is 15 amino acids long. The V gene lost 1 base and the J gene lost 4 bases, with 10 bases spanning the gap. The CDR3 nucleotides are TGTGCCACCAGCAGAGCTGGGCAGGGTAATGAAAAACTGTTTTTT. Its translation is CATSRAGQGNEKLFF.

The chain is built from TRBV5-1 and TRBJ1-6; a weak D match, TRBD1 (6 bases). Deletions cut 0 bases from V and 0 bases from J, with 10 bases between. The CDR3 totals 17 residues. Germline V CDR1 and CDR2: SGHRS, YFSETQ. The CDR3 DNA is TGCGCCAGCAGCTTGGCAGGGGCCAGCTCCTATAATTCACCCCTCCACTTT. Translating it yields CASSLAGASSYNSPLHF.

V is TRBV2 and J is TRBJ1-4; 9 positions match TRBD1. The trim removed 7 bases at V and 7 bases at J, leaving 13 bases unmatched. CDR3 size: 16 residues. Germline loops: CDR1 SNHLY, CDR2 FYNNEI. The CDR3, as DNA: TGTGCCAGCACCAGTAAGAGCACAGGGGGCGGTGAAAAACTGTTTTTT. Encoded protein: CASTSKSTGGGEKLFF.

CDR3 protein: CASSLAGTGVYNEQFF. The CDR3 bases are TGCGCCAGCAGCCTGGCAGGGACAGGGGTCTACAATGAGCAGTTCTTC. The rearrangement joins TRBV5-1 to TRBJ2-1; 10 bases are a match to TRBD1. This CDR3 contains 16 residues. Losses at the gene ends were 4 bases for V and 3 bases for J; bases not matched to a gene: 7. From germline, CDR1 is SGHRS and CDR2 YFSETQ.

V and J are TRBV18 and TRBJ1-1; 7 nucleotides align to TRBD1. J gave up 4 bases and V 4 bases, and 9 bases lay outside the gene matches. There are 15 residues in the CDR3. Germline V gene sequence: CDR1 KGHSH, CDR2 LQKENI. CDR3: CASSLPTGRITEAFF. The CDR3 bases are TGTGCCAGCTCACTCCCGACAGGGAGGATCACTGAAGCTTTCTTT.

Comments on this clone: At one boundary the junction diverges from the germline segment, which might be a read error. J is TRBJ1-2 and V is TRBV5-6; no clear D gene. The CDR3 has 14 amino acids. The germline CDR1 and CDR2 sequences are SGHDT and YYEEEE. The DNA for the CDR3 is TGTCCCAGCAGCCCGGGGTCCGCTATCTATGGCTACACCTTC. It encodes CPSSPGSAIYGYTF.

The gene calls are TRBV11-2 and TRBJ1-5; the match to TRBD1 covers 9 bases. The germline gives CDR1 SGHAT, CDR2 FQNNGV. The CDR3 contains 15 residues. The V and J ends lost 5 bases and 6 bases, in that order; junction bases with no gene match: 8. The chain's CDR3 is CASSVTGGSFQPQHF. The CDR3 DNA follows: TGTGCCAGCAGCGTAACAGGGGGCAGCTTTCAGCCCCAGCATTTT.

This clone was observed a handful of times. The chain carries TRBV11-3 and TRBJ2-2; maybe TRBD2 (6 bases). This CDR3 has 13 amino acids. Germline CDR1 SGHNT, CDR2 YENEEA. V lost 3 bases, J lost 7 bases, and 9 bases lay in between. The CDR3 sequence: CASSFRDFGELFF. CDR3 DNA: TGTGCCAGCAGCTTCCGGGACTTCGGGGAGCTGTTTTTT.

This clone was observed many times. The J gene is TRBJ2-7, the V gene TRBV5-1, with a weak D call TRBD1 (5 bases). V lost 2 bases and J 3 bases, leaving 12 bases between the germline ends. Germline CDR1 SGHRS, CDR2 YFSETQ. The CDR3 sequence is 14 residues long. CDR3 coding DNA: TGCGCCAGCAGCTTAGGGCAGGGCCACTACGAGCAGTACTTC. Protein sequence: CASSLGQGHYEQYF.

The chain uses TRBV30 and TRBJ1-2, with 9 positions matching TRBD1. This CDR3 spans 13 amino acids. Per the germline V gene, CDR1 is GTSNPN and CDR2 is SVGIG (reference sequence). V was pared by 2 bases and J by 7 bases, with 5 bases of the junction left unmatched. The CDR3 DNA follows: TGTGCCTGGAGTCCCGGGACAGGGCGTGGCTACACCTTC. The encoded protein is CAWSPGTGRGYTF. The full variable domain, completed using reference TRBV30 and TRBJ1-2, is SQTIHQWPATLVQPVGSPLSLECTVEGTSNPNLYWYRQAAGRGLQLLFYSVGIGQISSEVPQNLSASRPQDRQFILSSKKLLLSDSGFYLCAWSPGTGRGYTFGSGTRLTVV.

This chain joins TRBV27 and TRBJ2-1; D uncertain. The length of the CDR3 is 11 residues. Germline assignment: CDR1 MNHEY and CDR2 SMNVEV (reference sequence). Trimming cost V 5 bases and J 6 bases, with 5 bases left between them. The CDR3 DNA follows: TGTGCCAGCAGTACTATCAATGAGCAGTTCTTC. It specifies CASSTINEQFF.

A word on this clone: At one end the junction does not follow the germline gene, possibly because of a read error. The rearrangement uses TRBV7-7 and TRBJ1-3; no reliable D call. The CDR3 totals 14 residues. CDR1 is SSHAT and CDR2 is FNYEAQ in the germline V gene (reference sequence). The CDR3 coding sequence is TGTGCTAGCAGCCCCTCTCTAACTGGAAACACCATATATTTT. Translated: CASSPSLTGNTIYF.

This sequence joins TRBV5-5 and TRBJ1-4; D may be TRBD1 (5 bases). The CDR3 sequence is 14 residues long. Germline lookup yields CDR1 SGHKS and CDR2 YYEKEE (reference sequence). Trimming took off 5 bases at V and 7 bases at J, with 15 bases between the two ends. The CDR3 DNA follows: TGTGCCAGCAGTTACCAGACAGTGGGTGAAAAACTGTTTTTT. It specifies CASSYQTVGEKLFF.

The chain uses TRBV7-3 and TRBJ1-1, with D possibly being TRBD1 (6 bases). Germline V gene lookup returns CDR1 SGHTA and CDR2 FQGTGA. Trimming removed 6 bases at V and 5 bases at J, with 13 bases between. This CDR3 is built from 13 residues. CDR3 in amino acids: CASRNRVGTEAFF. The CDR3 DNA sequence: TGTGCCAGCAGAAACAGGGTTGGGACTGAAGCTTTCTTT. The full variable domain, rest sourced from reference TRBV7-3 and TRBJ1-1, is GAGVSQTPSNKVTEKGKYVELRCDPISGHTALYWYRQSLGQGPEFLIYFQGTGAADDSGLPNDRFFAVRPEGSVSTLKIQRTERGDSAVYLCASRNRVGTEAFFGQGTRLTVV.

V and J are TRBV15 and TRBJ1-2; D gene uncertain. The germline V gene has CDR1 LNHNV and CDR2 YYDKDF (reference sequence). The CDR3 runs to 14 residues. V lost 0 bases, J lost 3 bases, and 8 bases lay in between. The CDR3 sequence: CATSRDTGDYGYTF. CDR3 nucleotide sequence: TGTGCCACCAGCAGAGATACCGGGGACTATGGCTACACCTTC. Full variable domain (rest looked up from reference TRBV15 and TRBJ1-2): DAMVIQNPRYQVTQFGKPVTLSCSQTLNHNVMYWYQQKSSQAPKLLFHYYDKDFNNEADTPDNFQSRRPNTSFCFLDIRSPGLGDTAMYLCATSRDTGDYGYTFGSGTRLTVV.